This T cell receptor (beta chain) was sequenced during a study of multiple sclerosis patients with progressive multifocal leukoencephalopathy. Specified time point: roughly 6 months of natalizumab therapy. Sequencing used immunoSEQ multiplex PCR; TCRdb keeps in-frame clones, though not all of them. The sample lists some 31,000 clones, over 85% occurring once. Looked up from germline, CDR1 is SGHTA and CDR2 is FQGNSA. With V trimmed by 5 bases and J by 7 bases, 12 bases remained unmatched. This CDR3 has 17 amino acids. This specimen was PBMCs, taken from a patient treated with natalizumab. The receptor comes from a human donor with multiple sclerosis. V gene TRBV7-2 combines with J gene TRBJ1-4, with 11 bases lining up with TRBD1. CDR3 DNA sequence: TGTGCCAGCAGCGCCGGACAGGGGGCAGGGTACGGTGAAAAACTGTTTTTT. Protein product: CASSAGQGAGYGEKLFF. Based on the CDR3 plus reference TRBV7-2 and TRBJ1-4, the full variable domain is GAGVSQSPSNKVTEKGKDVELRCDPISGHTALYWYRQSLGQGLEFLIYFQGNSAPDKSGLPSDRFSAERTGGSVSTLTIQRTQQEDSAVYLCASSAGQGAGYGEKLFFGSGTQLSVL.